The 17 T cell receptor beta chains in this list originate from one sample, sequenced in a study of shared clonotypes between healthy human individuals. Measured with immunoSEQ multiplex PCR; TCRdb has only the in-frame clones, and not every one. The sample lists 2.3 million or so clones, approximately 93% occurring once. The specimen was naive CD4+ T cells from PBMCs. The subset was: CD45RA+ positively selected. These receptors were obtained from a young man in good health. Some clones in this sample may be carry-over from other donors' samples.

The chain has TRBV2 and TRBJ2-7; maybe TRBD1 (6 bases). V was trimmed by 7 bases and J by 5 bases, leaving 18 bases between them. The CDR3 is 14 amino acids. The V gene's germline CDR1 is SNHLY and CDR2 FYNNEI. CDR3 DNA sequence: TGTGCCAGCAACTTTGGACAGCTAAATAACGAGCAGTACTTC. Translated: CASNFGQLNNEQYF.

The CDR3 coding sequence is TGTGCCAGCAGCCACAGAAGCGGGAGGGATAATGAGCAGTTCTTC. Amino acids: CASSHRSGRDNEQFF. V and J are TRBV5-4 and TRBJ2-1; 10 positions agree with TRBD2. Germline assignment: CDR1 SGHNT and CDR2 YYREEE (reference sequence). Unmatched junction bases numbered 8, after V lost 4 bases and J lost 7 bases. This CDR3 spans 15 amino acids.

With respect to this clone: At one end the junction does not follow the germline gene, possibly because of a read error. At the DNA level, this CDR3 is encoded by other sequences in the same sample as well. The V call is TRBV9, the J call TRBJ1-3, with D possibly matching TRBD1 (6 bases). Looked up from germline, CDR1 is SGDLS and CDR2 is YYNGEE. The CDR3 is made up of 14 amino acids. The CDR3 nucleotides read TGTGCCAGTAGCGTAGGGGGAGGTGGAAACACCATATATTTT. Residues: CASSVGGGGNTIYF.

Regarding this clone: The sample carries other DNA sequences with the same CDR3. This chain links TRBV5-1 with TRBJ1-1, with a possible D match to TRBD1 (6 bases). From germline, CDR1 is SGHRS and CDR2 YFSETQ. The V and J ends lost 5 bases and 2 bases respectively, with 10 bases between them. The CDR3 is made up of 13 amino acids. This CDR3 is CASSVQGNTEAFF. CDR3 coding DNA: TGCGCCAGCAGTGTACAGGGAAACACTGAAGCTTTCTTT.

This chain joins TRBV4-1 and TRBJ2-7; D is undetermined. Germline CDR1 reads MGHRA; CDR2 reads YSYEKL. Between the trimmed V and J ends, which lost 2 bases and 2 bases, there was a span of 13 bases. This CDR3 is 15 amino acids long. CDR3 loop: CASSQLDKGPYEQYF. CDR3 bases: TGCGCCAGCAGCCAACTCGACAAAGGACCCTACGAGCAGTACTTC.

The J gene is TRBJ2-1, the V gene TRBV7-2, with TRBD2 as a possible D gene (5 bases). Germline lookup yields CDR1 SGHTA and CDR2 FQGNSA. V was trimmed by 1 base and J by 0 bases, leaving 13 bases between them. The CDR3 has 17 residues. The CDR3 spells CASSLEISVYSYNEQFF. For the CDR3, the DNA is TGTGCCAGCAGCTTAGAAATTAGCGTCTACTCCTACAATGAGCAGTTCTTC.

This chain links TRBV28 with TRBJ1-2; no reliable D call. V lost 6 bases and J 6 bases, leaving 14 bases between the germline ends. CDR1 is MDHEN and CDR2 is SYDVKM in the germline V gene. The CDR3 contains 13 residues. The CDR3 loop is CASSLGRRDGYTF. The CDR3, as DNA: TGTGCCAGCAGCCTCGGACGGAGGGATGGCTACACCTTC.

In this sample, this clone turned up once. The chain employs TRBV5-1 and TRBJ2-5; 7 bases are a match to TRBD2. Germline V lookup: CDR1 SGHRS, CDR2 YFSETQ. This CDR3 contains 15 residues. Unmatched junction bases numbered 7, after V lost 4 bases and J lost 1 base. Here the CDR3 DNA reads TGCGCCAGCAGCGGGTCCGGGACTACCCAAGAGACCCAGTACTTC. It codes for CASSGSGTTQETQYF.

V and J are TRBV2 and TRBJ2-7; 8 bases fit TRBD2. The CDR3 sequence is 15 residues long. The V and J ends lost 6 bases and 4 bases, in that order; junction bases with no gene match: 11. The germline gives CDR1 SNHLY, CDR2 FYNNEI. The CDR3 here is CASRRIGGGRYEQYF. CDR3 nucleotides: TGTGCCAGCAGGCGAATCGGGGGGGGACGGTACGAGCAGTACTTC. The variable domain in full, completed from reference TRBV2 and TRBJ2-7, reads EPEVTQTPSHQVTQMGQEVILRCVPISNHLYFYWYRQILGQKVEFLVSFYNNEISEKSEIFDDQFSVERPDGSNFTLKIRSTKLEDSAMYFCASRRIGGGRYEQYFGPGTRLTVT.

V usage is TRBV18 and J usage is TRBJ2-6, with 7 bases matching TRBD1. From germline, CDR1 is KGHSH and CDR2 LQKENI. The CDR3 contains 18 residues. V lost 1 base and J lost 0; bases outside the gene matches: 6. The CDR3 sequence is CASSPQRQGPSGANVLTF. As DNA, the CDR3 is TGTGCCAGCTCACCACAGAGACAGGGACCCTCTGGGGCCAACGTCCTGACTTTC.

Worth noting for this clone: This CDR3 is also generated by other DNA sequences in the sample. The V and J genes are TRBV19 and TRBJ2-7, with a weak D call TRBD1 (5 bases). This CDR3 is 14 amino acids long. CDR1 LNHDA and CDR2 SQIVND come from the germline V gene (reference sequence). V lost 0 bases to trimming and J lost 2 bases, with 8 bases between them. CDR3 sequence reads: CASSIEDRAYEQYF. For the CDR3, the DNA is TGTGCCAGTAGTATAGAAGACAGAGCCTACGAGCAGTACTTC.

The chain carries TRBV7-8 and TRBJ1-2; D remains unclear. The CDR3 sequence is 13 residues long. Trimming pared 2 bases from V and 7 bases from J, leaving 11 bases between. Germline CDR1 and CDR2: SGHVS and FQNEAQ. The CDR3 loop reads CASSLKGVGGYTF. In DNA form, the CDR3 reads TGTGCCAGCAGCTTAAAGGGTGTGGGTGGCTACACCTTC.

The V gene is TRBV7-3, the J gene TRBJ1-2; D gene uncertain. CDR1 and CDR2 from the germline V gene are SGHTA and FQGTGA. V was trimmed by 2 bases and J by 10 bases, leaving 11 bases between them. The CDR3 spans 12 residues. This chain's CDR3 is CASSLESRDYTF. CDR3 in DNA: TGTGCCAGCAGCTTAGAATCGCGCGACTACACCTTC. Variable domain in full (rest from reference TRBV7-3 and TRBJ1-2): GAGVSQTPSNKVTEKGKYVELRCDPISGHTALYWYRQSLGQGPEFLIYFQGTGAADDSGLPNDRFFAVRPEGSVSTLKIQRTERGDSAVYLCASSLESRDYTFGSGTRLTVV.

The CDR3 DNA is TGCGCCAGCAGACTCGGTTCGGGGGGTTCAGGAAACACCATATATTTT. The encoded protein is CASRLGSGGSGNTIYF. This chain connects TRBV5-1 to TRBJ1-3, with D possibly matching TRBD1 (5 bases). The germline V and J ends were trimmed by 5 bases and 4 bases, with 19 bases remaining between them. This CDR3 is 16 amino acids long. Germline CDR1 SGHRS, CDR2 YFSETQ. The full variable domain, its missing parts supplied by reference TRBV5-1 and TRBJ1-3, is KAGVTQTPRYLIKTRGQQVTLSCSPISGHRSVSWYQQTPGQGLQFLFEYFSETQRNKGNFPGRFSGRQFSNSRSEMNVSTLELGDSALYLCASRLGSGGSGNTIYFGEGSWLTVV.

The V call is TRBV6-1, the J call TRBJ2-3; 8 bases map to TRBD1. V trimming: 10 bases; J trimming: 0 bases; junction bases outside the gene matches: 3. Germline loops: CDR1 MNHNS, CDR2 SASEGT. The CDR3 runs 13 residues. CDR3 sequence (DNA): TGTGCCACAAGGACAGGGAGCACAGATACGCAGTATTTT. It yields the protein CATRTGSTDTQYF.

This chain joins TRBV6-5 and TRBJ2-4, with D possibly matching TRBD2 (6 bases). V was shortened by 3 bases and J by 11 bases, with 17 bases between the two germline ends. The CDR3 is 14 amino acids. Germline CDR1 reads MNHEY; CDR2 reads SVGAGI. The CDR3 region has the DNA TGTGCCAGCAGTTATGACGGGAGCAGTATCCTTCAGTACTTC. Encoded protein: CASSYDGSSILQYF.

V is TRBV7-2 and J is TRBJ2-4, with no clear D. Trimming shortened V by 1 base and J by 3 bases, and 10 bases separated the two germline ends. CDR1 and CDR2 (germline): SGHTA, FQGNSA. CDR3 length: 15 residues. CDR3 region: CASSLEQTNKNIQYF. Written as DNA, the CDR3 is TGTGCCAGCAGCTTAGAACAGACCAACAAAAACATTCAGTACTTC.